A selection of T cell receptor beta chains follows, all from one sample in a study of identical twins. TCRdb reanalysed the 5' RACE reads using MiXCR and keeps one entry per CDR3 protein. The table shows roughly 690,000 distinct CDR3 sequences, with 6.1% occurring only once. The source material was naive T cells sorted from blood. The receptors shown here come from a man aged 18 to 30 in good health. Both conserved end residues are part of each CDR3. A D gene is named only where the DNA matches it firmly. Clone size is not always given. Where it is, it says once, few, many or a class for expanded clones.

>many|NA|TRBV7-2|TRBJ2-3
CASSLNRVGTDTQYF
TGTGCCAGCAGCTTGAACAGGGTAGGCACAGATACGCAGTATTTT
>many|TRBD1|TRBV12-3/TRBV12-4|TRBJ1-4
CASSLFRDRGVDLFF
TGTGCCAGCAGTTTATTTCGGGACAGGGGCGTCGATCTGTTTTTT
>many|NA|TRBV9|TRBJ2-2
CASSVAGRMNTGELFF
TGTGCCAGCAGCGTAGCAGGCCGAATGAACACCGGGGAGCTGTTTTTT
>many|NA|TRBV5-6|TRBJ2-3
CASSLMVSDTQYF
TGTGCCAGCAGCTTAATGGTCTCAGATACGCAGTATTTT
>NA|TRBD2|TRBV24-1|TRBJ2-1
CATNAGLVDNEQFF
TGTGCCACCAATGCGGGACTAGTTGACAATGAGCAGTTCTTC
>NA|TRBD2|TRBV27|TRBJ2-2
CASSSLAGGPTGELFF
TGTGCCAGCAGTTCCCTAGCGGGAGGGCCCACCGGGGAGCTGTTTTTT
>few|TRBD1|TRBV11-2|TRBJ2-5
CASKKTGGQETQYF
TGTGCCAGCAAAAAAACAGGGGGCCAGGAGACCCAGTACTTC
>many|NA|TRBV12-3/TRBV12-4|TRBJ1-5
CASSHPGRGNQPQHF
TGTGCCAGCAGTCACCCGGGCAGAGGCAATCAGCCCCAGCATTTT
>many|TRBD1|TRBV12-5|TRBJ1-2
CASGLVFEGANGGYTF
TGTGCTAGTGGTTTGGTGTTCGAGGGGGCTAACGGTGGCTACACCTTC
>few|TRBD1|TRBV6-2/TRBV6-3|TRBJ1-5
CASSYDRGLEPQHF
TGTGCCAGCAGTTACGACAGGGGTTTGGAGCCCCAGCATTTT
>many|NA|TRBV5-1|TRBJ2-5
CASSLEQAGETQYF
TGCGCCAGCAGCTTGGAACAGGCAGGGGAGACCCAGTACTTC
>many|NA|TRBV12-3/TRBV12-4|TRBJ2-1
CASSLGLGKQFF
TGTGCCAGCAGTTTAGGTTTGGGGAAGCAGTTCTTC
>few|NA|TRBV9|TRBJ2-1
CASAPGRYNEQFF
TGTGCCAGCGCCCCGGGCCGTTACAATGAGCAGTTCTTC
>many|NA|TRBV5-1|TRBJ2-7
CASSLMPSLEQYF
TGCGCCAGCAGCTTGATGCCCTCTCTCGAGCAGTACTTC
>many|NA|TRBV5-1|TRBJ2-1
CASSLPREVGTEQFF
TGCGCCAGCAGCTTGCCGCGGGAAGTAGGGACTGAGCAGTTCTTC
>few|NA|TRBV20-1|TRBJ2-1
CSARDPLGTPTNEQFF
TGCAGTGCTAGAGATCCGCTAGGAACCCCTACCAATGAGCAGTTCTTC
>few|NA|TRBV6-5|TRBJ2-1
CASSYSGEPYNEQFF
TGTGCCAGCAGCTACAGCGGTGAACCCTACAATGAGCAGTTCTTC
>many|TRBD1|TRBV29-1|TRBJ2-7
CSVRGQLTYEQYF
TGCAGCGTCCGGGGACAGTTAACCTACGAGCAGTACTTC
>many|NA|TRBV29-1|TRBJ2-1
CSVEVIRAGLYNEQFF
TGCAGCGTTGAAGTAATACGGGCGGGATTGTACAATGAGCAGTTCTTC
>many|NA|TRBV5-4|TRBJ2-5
CASSLGPLGETQYF
TGTGCCAGCAGCTTAGGACCCTTGGGAGAGACCCAGTACTTC
>many|NA|TRBV29-1|TRBJ2-1
CSVIKYNEQFF
TGCAGCGTTATAAAATACAATGAGCAGTTCTTC
>few|TRBD1|TRBV4-1|TRBJ2-1
CASSQEGDRGNEQFF
TGCGCCAGCAGCCAAGAAGGGGACAGGGGCAATGAGCAGTTCTTC
>NA|NA|TRBV20-1|TRBJ1-1
CKRGTPLEAFF
TGCAAGCGAGGGACACCCCTTGAAGCTTTCTTT
>NA|NA|TRBV11-2|TRBJ2-2
CASSLVFLESTGELFF
TGTGCCAGCAGCTTAGTCTTCCTAGAAAGTACCGGGGAGCTGTTTTTT
>many|NA|TRBV5-1|TRBJ1-1
CASSLGLPNTEAFF
TGCGCCAGCAGCTTGGGGCTTCCGAACACTGAAGCTTTCTTT
>NA|NA|TRBV20-1|TRBJ2-7
CSASQEALLEQYF
TGCAGTGCTAGCCAAGAGGCCCTCCTCGAGCAGTACTTC
>many|TRBD2|TRBV7-2|TRBJ2-1
CASSFPGLAGVYNEQFF
TGTGCCAGCAGCTTTCCGGGACTAGCGGGAGTATACAATGAGCAGTTCTTC
>few|NA|TRBV6-1|TRBJ1-3
CASRTGSGNTIYF
TGTGCCAGCAGGACGGGCTCTGGAAACACCATATATTTT
>many|NA|TRBV5-5|TRBJ1-1
CASSLGRESNTEAFF
TGTGCCAGCAGCTTGGGTCGGGAATCTAACACTGAAGCTTTCTTT
>many|NA|TRBV6-5|TRBJ2-5
CASSLSLMGGPHQETQYF
TGTGCCAGCAGTTTAAGTTTGATGGGGGGCCCCCACCAAGAGACCCAGTACTTC
>many|TRBD2|TRBV24-1|TRBJ2-1
CATDGLATDEQFF
TGTGCCACCGATGGACTAGCGACCGATGAGCAGTTCTTC
>many|TRBD2|TRBV5-1|TRBJ2-1
CASSAESTWKREGEQFF
TGCGCCAGCAGCGCCGAATCCACCTGGAAGCGGGAGGGCGAGCAGTTCTTC
>few|TRBD1|TRBV11-3|TRBJ2-1
CASSLVQGDEQFF
TGTGCCAGCAGCTTAGTGCAGGGGGATGAGCAGTTCTTC
>NA|NA|TRBV5-5|TRBJ2-3
CASSLNRLQYF
TGTGCCAGCAGCTTAAACAGGCTGCAGTATTTT
>many|NA|TRBV20-1|TRBJ2-1
CSARDGGSYNEQFF
TGCAGTGCTAGAGATGGGGGGTCCTACAATGAGCAGTTCTTC
>many|NA|TRBV25-1|TRBJ2-1
CASSDIPPFNEQFF
TGTGCCAGCAGTGATATACCTCCCTTCAATGAGCAGTTCTTC
>NA|NA|TRBV29-1|TRBJ2-5
CSVLSSRDSGKETQYF
TGCAGCGTTCTCTCCTCGCGGGACAGCGGAAAAGAGACCCAGTACTTC
>NA|NA|TRBV12-3/TRBV12-4|TRBJ2-5
CASRPRMGETQYF
TGTGCCAGCAGGCCTCGAATGGGAGAGACCCAGTACTTC
>NA|TRBD1|TRBV2|TRBJ2-7
CASTTQGGNEQYF
TGTGCCAGCACCACACAGGGGGGCAATGAGCAGTACTTC
>many|TRBD2|TRBV11-2|TRBJ2-7
CASSLSSGGYEQYF
TGTGCCAGCAGCCTCTCCAGCGGGGGATACGAGCAGTACTTC
>NA|NA|TRBV11-2|TRBJ2-1
CASSIPAGPYNEQFF
TGTGCCAGCAGCATTCCAGCGGGCCCTTACAATGAGCAGTTCTTC
>few|TRBD2|TRBV7-2|TRBJ2-1
CASSSGRGTYNEQFF
TGTGCCAGCAGCTCGGGGAGGGGAACCTACAATGAGCAGTTCTTC
>few|TRBD1|TRBV15|TRBJ1-1
CATSGPGQLNTEAFF
TGTGCCACCAGCGGCCCGGGACAGCTGAACACTGAAGCTTTCTTT
>few|NA|TRBV2|TRBJ2-2
CASSVKGSTGELFF
TGTGCCAGCAGTGTCAAAGGGAGCACCGGGGAGCTGTTTTTT
>many|NA|TRBV6-5|TRBJ2-5
CASRGEKTQYF
TGTGCCTCCAGAGGGGAGAAGACCCAGTACTTC